This is a list of T cell receptor beta chains from one sample in a study of blood T cell repertoires in COVID-19. Here immunoSEQ multiplex PCR was the method, and the copy in TCRdb shows in-frame clones only, minus some. The sample has 200,000 or so clones, around 80% seen once. Sequenced sample: peripheral blood. The origin of the receptors is a woman between 55 and 75 years old who had recovered from COVID-19. The CDR3 runs from the conserved cysteine through the conserved F or W. D genes are given only for firm matches. Expanded clones get a size class; other rows say once, few or many, or leave the size out.

j_call d_call clone_size v_call cdr3_aa cdr3_nt
TRBJ2-5 TRBD2 NA TRBV7-2 CASSLGLAGLGTQYF TGTGCCAGCAGCTTAGGCCTAGCGGGTTTGGGGACCCAGTACTTC
TRBJ1-1 NA NA TRBV5-6 CASSTRDKAFF TGTGCCAGCAGCACCCGGGACAAAGCTTTCTTT
TRBJ1-5 NA NA TRBV6-2/TRBV6-3 CASSLSGQPQHF TGTGCCAGCAGTCTAAGTGGTCAGCCCCAGCATTTT
TRBJ1-1 NA NA TRBV15 CATSRDRGNTEAFF TGTGCCACCAGCAGAGATAGGGGGAACACTGAAGCTTTCTTT
TRBJ2-5 NA NA TRBV11-2 CANSLPGAETQYF TGTGCCAACAGCCTCCCAGGGGCAGAGACCCAGTACTTC
TRBJ1-1 TRBD1 NA TRBV7-3 CASSSQGANTEAFF TGTGCCAGCAGTTCACAGGGGGCCAACACTGAAGCTTTCTTT
TRBJ2-1 TRBD2 NA TRBV9 CASSVAGGRGNEQFF TGTGCCAGCAGCGTAGCGGGGGGGCGGGGCAATGAGCAGTTCTTC
TRBJ1-6 NA NA TRBV6-5 CASSYASSGDSPLHF TGTGCCAGCAGTTACGCCAGCTCGGGGGATTCACCCCTCCACTTT
TRBJ2-5 NA few TRBV18 CASSPGQQETQYF TGTGCCAGCTCACCTGGACAGCAAGAGACCCAGTACTTC
TRBJ2-5 NA NA TRBV5-8 CASSFPAAETQYF TGTGCCAGCAGCTTTCCCGCTGCGGAGACCCAGTACTTC
TRBJ1-5 NA NA TRBV15 CATGTGDSNQPQHF TGTGCCACCGGGACGGGAGATAGCAATCAGCCCCAGCATTTT
TRBJ1-1 NA NA TRBV18 CASSQRQSTEAFF TGTGCCAGCTCCCAGCGGCAGAGCACTGAAGCTTTCTTT
TRBJ2-1 NA NA TRBV27 CASSLLTNYNEQFF TGTGCCAGCAGTTTACTCACAAACTACAATGAGCAGTTCTTC
TRBJ1-5 TRBD1 NA TRBV30 CAWSRDRINQPQHF TGTGCCTGGAGTCGGGACAGAATAAATCAGCCCCAGCATTTT
TRBJ2-2 NA NA TRBV6-5 CASRYSDTGELFF TGTGCCAGCAGATACAGCGACACCGGGGAGCTGTTTTTT
TRBJ2-5 TRBD1 NA TRBV5-6 CASSLGPGTGEETQYF TGTGCCAGCAGCTTGGGGCCCGGGACAGGGGAAGAGACCCAGTACTTC
TRBJ2-7 TRBD2 NA TRBV6-2/TRBV6-3 CASSYSRLAGPISYEQYF TGTGCCAGCAGTTACTCCCGACTAGCGGGGCCAATCTCCTACGAGCAGTACTTC
TRBJ2-1 TRBD1 NA TRBV27 CASSPRGTGAGYNEQFF TGTGCCAGCAGTCCCAGGGGGACCGGGGCGGGCTACAATGAGCAGTTCTTC
TRBJ1-1 TRBD1 NA TRBV7-8 CASSLYWDRNTEAFF TGTGCCAGCAGCTTATACTGGGACAGGAACACTGAAGCTTTCTTT
TRBJ1-2 NA NA TRBV30 CAWTLGAGQGYTF TGTGCCTGGACCCTGGGGGCAGGGCAAGGCTACACCTTC
TRBJ2-3 TRBD2 once TRBV5-1 CASSSASSGGQDTQYF TGCGCCAGCAGCTCGGCCTCTAGCGGGGGACAAGATACGCAGTATTTT
TRBJ1-3 NA NA TRBV27 CASSSSGLAGNTIYF TGTGCCAGCAGTTCCTCAGGGTTGGCTGGAAACACCATATATTTT
TRBJ1-5 NA many TRBV27 CASGGWQPQHF TGTGCCAGCGGCGGATGGCAGCCCCAGCATTTT
TRBJ1-5 TRBD1 NA TRBV5-6 CASSLAGTGDSQPQHF TGTGCCAGCAGCTTGGCCGGGACAGGGGATTCTCAGCCCCAGCATTTT